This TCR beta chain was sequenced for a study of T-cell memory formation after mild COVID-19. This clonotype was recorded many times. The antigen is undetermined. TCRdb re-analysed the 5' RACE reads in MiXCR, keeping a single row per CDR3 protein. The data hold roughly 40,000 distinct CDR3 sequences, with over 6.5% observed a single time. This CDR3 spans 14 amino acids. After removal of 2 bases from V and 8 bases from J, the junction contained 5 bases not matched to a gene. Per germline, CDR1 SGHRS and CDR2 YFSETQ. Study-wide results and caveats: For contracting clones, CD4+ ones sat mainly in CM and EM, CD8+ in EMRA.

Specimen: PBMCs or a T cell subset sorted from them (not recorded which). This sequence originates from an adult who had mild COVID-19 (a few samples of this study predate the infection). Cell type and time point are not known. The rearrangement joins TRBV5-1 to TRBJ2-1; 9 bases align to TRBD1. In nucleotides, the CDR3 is TGCGCCAGCAGCTTAGGGACAGGGAGAGATGAGCAGTTCTTC. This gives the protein CASSLGTGRDEQFF.